The 13 T cell receptor beta chains below were found in one sample sequenced in a study of breast tumors, draining lymph nodes, adjacent tissues. TCRdb reanalysed the multiplex PCR reads using MiXCR and keeps one entry per CDR3 protein. Among 100,000 or so distinct CDR3 sequences, 21% were seen once, and the ten largest hold approximately 1.3%. Axillary draining lymph nodes of breast cancer patients supplied the node samples. The material sequenced was axillary lymph node tissue. These receptors came from a female donor with breast cancer. Some clones in this sample may be carry-over from other donors' samples.

This clonotype was detected ten times or more. The gene calls are TRBV24-1 and TRBJ1-3, with D uncertain. V dropped 1 base and J dropped 4 bases, with 4 bases sitting between them. The CDR3 sequence is 13 residues long. CDR1 and CDR2 from the germline V gene are KGHDR and SFDVKD. As DNA, the CDR3 is TGTGCCACCAGTGATTTTGGGGGAAACACCATATATTTT. It codes for CATSDFGGNTIYF.

The chain has TRBV19 and TRBJ1-1; D may be TRBD1 (6 bases). V lost 10 bases and J 8 bases, leaving 17 bases between the germline ends. The CDR3 is 12 residues long. Germline CDR1 is LNHDA and CDR2 is SQIVND (reference sequence). The CDR3 DNA reads as TGTGCCACCACAGCAGGGGCTTGGGAAGCTTTCTTT. As protein: CATTAGAWEAFF.

In its sample, this clonotype was seen many times. V gene TRBV5-1 combines with J gene TRBJ2-3; D gene unclear. CDR1 SGHRS and CDR2 YFSETQ come from the germline V gene. V lost 5 bases and J 3 bases, leaving 7 bases between the germline ends. The CDR3 is 12 amino acids. The DNA for the CDR3 is TGCGCCAGCAGGGGGTCGACAGATACGCAGTATTTT. Its translation is CASRGSTDTQYF.

This clonotype has ten or more counts. CDR3 nucleotide sequence: TGTGCCAGCAGGGGAGGGTCCCAAGAGACCCAGTACTTC. It translates to CASRGGSQETQYF. V usage is TRBV5-4 and J usage is TRBJ2-5; 7 bases agree with TRBD2. The germline gives CDR1 SGHNT, CDR2 YYREEE (reference sequence). V lost 5 bases and J lost 1; bases outside the gene matches: 2. The CDR3 length is 13 residues.

At least ten counts were recorded for this clonotype. The chain is built from TRBV7-9 and TRBJ2-1, with D uncertain. In germline, CDR1 is SEHNR, CDR2 FQNEAQ (reference sequence). V lost 2 bases to trimming and J lost 6 bases, with 5 bases between them. The CDR3 extends over 12 amino acids. As DNA, the CDR3 is TGTGCCAGCAGCTTATTCCTCAATGAGCAGTTCTTC. It encodes CASSLFLNEQFF.

As for this clonotype: With a much larger clone just one base away, this may be a read error. This chain joins TRBV27 and TRBJ2-7, with 8 bases matching TRBD2. V lost 6 bases to trimming and J lost 3 bases; unmatched junction nucleotides: 13. The CDR3 contains 16 residues. Germline loops: CDR1 MNHEY, CDR2 SMNVEV (reference sequence). The CDR3 is CASRDYRLAGHYEQYF. As DNA, the CDR3 is TGTGCCAGCAGGGATTACAGGTTAGCGGGGCACTACGAGCAGTACTTC.

This clonotype was seen a few times. The CDR3 here is CASSRPPGSELFGNTIYF. The CDR3 coding sequence is TGTGCCAGCAGTCGACCGCCGGGGTCAGAGCTATTTGGAAACACCATATATTTT. The gene calls are TRBV27 and TRBJ1-3, with D hard to call. This CDR3 is 18 amino acids long. V lost 5 bases and J lost 3, with 23 bases in between. Germline assignment: CDR1 MNHEY and CDR2 SMNVEV (reference sequence).

The rearrangement links TRBV12-3 or TRBV12-4 to TRBJ1-3; D is uncertain. Trimming pared 4 bases from V and 3 bases from J, leaving 4 bases between. This CDR3 has 12 residues. The CDR3 DNA is TGTGCCAGCAGTTCCCTTGGAAACACCATATATTTT. Translated: CASSSLGNTIYF.

This clonotype was detected ten times or more. This chain joins TRBV6-1 and TRBJ2-5; no clear D. Germline lookup yields CDR1 MNHNS and CDR2 SASEGT. Between the trimmed V and J ends, which lost 2 bases and 2 bases, there was a span of 6 bases. The CDR3 runs to 13 residues. The CDR3 DNA reads TGTGCCAGCAGTGAACAAAGACAAGAGACCCAGTACTTC. This codes for CASSEQRQETQYF.

The chain links TRBV10-3 to TRBJ1-3; D call uncertain. With 6 bases removed from V and 0 bases from J, the gap between germline ends came to 6 bases. From germline, CDR1 is ENHRY and CDR2 SYGVKD. This CDR3 spans 13 amino acids. CDR3 bases: TGTGCCATCAGGGACCGCTCTGGAAACACCATATATTTT. Residues: CAIRDRSGNTIYF.

The table lists this clonotype with many counts. J is TRBJ2-1 and V is TRBV7-9; 11 bases agree with TRBD1. V gave up 5 bases and J gave up 2 bases; unmatched junction bases: 5. Germline assignment: CDR1 SEHNR and CDR2 FQNEAQ (reference sequence). The CDR3 has 16 amino acids. For the CDR3, the DNA is TGTGCCAGCAGCCTAGGGGACAGGGGGGCCTACAATGAGCAGTTCTTC. Translation gives CASSLGDRGAYNEQFF. The whole variable domain, remainder taken from reference TRBV7-9 and TRBJ2-1, is DTGVSQNPRHKITKRGQNVTFRCDPISEHNRLYWYRQTLGQGPEFLTYFQNEAQLEKSRLLSDRFSAERPKGSFSTLEIQRTEQGDSAMYLCASSLGDRGAYNEQFFGPGTRLTVL.

About this clonotype: This may be a read error, as it is one base from a much larger clone. The final CDR3 position lacks the conserved phenylalanine or tryptophan, pointing to a likely read error. This chain links TRBV6-1 with TRBJ2-2, with 7 bases matching TRBD1. The CDR3 is made up of 15 amino acids. In germline, CDR1 is MNHNS, CDR2 SASEGT. V lost 2 bases to trimming and J lost 5 bases; unmatched junction nucleotides: 5. CDR3 loop: CASSEPGQMTGELFL. The CDR3 region has the DNA TGTGCCAGCAGTGAACCGGGACAGATGACCGGGGAGCTGTTTCTT.

This clonotype was observed a few times. V and J are TRBV7-2 and TRBJ2-4, with D unclear. V was shortened by 5 bases and J by 0 bases, with 14 bases between the two germline ends. This CDR3 is built from 16 residues. CDR1 is SGHTA, CDR2 FQGNSA, per germline. Here the CDR3 reads CASSPSFTLAKNIQYF. The CDR3 bases are TGTGCCAGCAGCCCGAGCTTCACCCTAGCCAAAAACATTCAGTACTTC.